Below, 20 T cell receptor beta chains from the same sample are listed, as sequenced in a study of blood T cells in healthy people across ages. PCR was performed a second time for about 7 to 11 cycles using a sample-barcoded 5' primer and a J-beta primer mix. TCRdb called the 5' RACE reads again in MiXCR, with one record for every CDR3 protein. The sample consists of around 820,000 distinct CDR3 sequences, just under 25% of them appearing once. The sample was also linked to a second study, of T cells of mothers and their children.

Sequencing was carried out using blood. All receptors derive from a boy between 5 and 17 years old in good health.

The rearrangement uses TRBV2 and TRBJ2-5; 10 bases match TRBD2. This CDR3 region has 13 residues. The ends lost 7 bases at V and 5 bases at J; junction bases unmatched: 4. Per the germline V gene, CDR1 is SNHLY and CDR2 is FYNNEI. The CDR3 sequence: CASIQREGETQYF. As DNA, the CDR3 is TGTGCCAGCATCCAGCGGGAGGGGGAGACCCAGTACTTC.

The rearrangement uses TRBV27 and TRBJ1-1, with no clear D. In germline, CDR1 is MNHEY, CDR2 SMNVEV (reference sequence). Between the trimmed V and J ends, which lost 8 bases and 4 bases, there was a span of 14 bases. The CDR3 contains 13 residues. Written as DNA, the CDR3 is TGTGCCAGCCGCGTGGATTTCTTCACTGAAGCTTTCTTT. Translation gives CASRVDFFTEAFF.

This sequence joins TRBV27 and TRBJ1-1; D possibly corresponds to TRBD1 (5 bases). V was cut by 3 bases and J by 11 bases, with 10 bases left in between. The CDR3 loop spans 11 amino acids. Germline V gene data show CDR1 as MNHEY and CDR2 as SMNVEV (reference sequence). The CDR3 reads CASSFGRDAFF. DNA of the CDR3: TGTGCCAGCAGTTTTGGCAGGGACGCTTTCTTT.

This clonotype was found a few times. The genes are TRBV12-3 or TRBV12-4 and TRBJ2-2, with no clear D. The ends were cut back, 7 bases at V and 6 bases at J, with 6 bases in the middle. CDR3 length: 11 residues. CDR3 nucleotides: TGTGCCAGCACCGAGGCCGGGGAGCTGTTTTTT. It is translated as CASTEAGELFF.

This clonotype was recorded many times. CDR3 residues: CASSDGLSTDTQYF. CDR3 in DNA: TGTGCCAGCAGTGATGGTCTGAGCACAGATACGCAGTATTTT. The chain joins TRBV2 to TRBJ2-3; the D is unclear. The CDR3 runs to 14 residues. V dropped 3 bases and J dropped 0 bases, with 7 bases sitting between them. Per germline, CDR1 SNHLY and CDR2 FYNNEI.

This clonotype was detected a few times. The chain employs TRBV6-4 and TRBJ2-1; possibly TRBD1 for D (6 bases). The CDR3 totals 14 residues. Germline-derived CDR1 and CDR2 are MRHNA and SNTAGT. V lost 5 bases, J lost 8 bases, and 16 bases lay in between. The CDR3 DNA reads as TGTGCCAGCAGTCGGTGGGTCAGGGGCGATGAGCAGTTCTTC. This sequence encodes CASSRWVRGDEQFF.

The chain is built from TRBV7-2 and TRBJ2-3, with TRBD2 identical over 7 bases. J lost 4 bases, V lost 6 bases, and 4 bases had no gene match. This CDR3 has 13 residues. Looked up from germline, CDR1 is SGHTA and CDR2 is FQGNSA. CDR3 sequence reads: CASSRAGADTQYF. The DNA of the CDR3 is TGTGCCAGCAGTCGGGCGGGGGCAGATACGCAGTATTTT.

The table lists this clonotype with a few counts. The rearrangement uses TRBV7-9 and TRBJ2-1; D possibly matches TRBD1 or TRBD2 (5 bases each). The closer fit of TRBJ2-7 to the DNA end suggests the J call may be wrong. The CDR3 loop spans 14 amino acids. The germline V gene has CDR1 SEHNR and CDR2 FQNEAQ (reference sequence). Written as DNA, the CDR3 is TGTGCCAGCAGCCCCCGGGACGCCGGCTACGAGCAGTACTTC. This translates into CASSPRDAGYEQYF.

The V call is TRBV5-1, the J call TRBJ1-1, with TRBD1 as a possible D gene (5 bases). V dropped 9 bases and J dropped 1 base, with 13 bases sitting between them. The CDR3 contains 13 residues. Looked up from germline, CDR1 is SGHRS and CDR2 is YFSETQ. The CDR3: CATREHPNTEAFF. The CDR3 bases are TGCGCCACCAGGGAACACCCGAACACTGAAGCTTTCTTT.

This clonotype showed up just a few times. The chain employs TRBV9 and TRBJ2-7; 7 nucleotides match TRBD2. The J call is uncertain, as TRBJ2-5 better fits the DNA end. This CDR3 is built from 15 residues. CDR1 SGDLS and CDR2 YYNGEE come from the germline V gene. The CDR3 is CASSAGLGGAETQYF. In DNA, the CDR3 is TGTGCCAGCAGCGCCGGACTAGGCGGTGCAGAGACCCAGTACTTC.

The sample holds a few counts of this clonotype. The gene calls are TRBV29-1 and TRBJ2-7; 8 bases line up with TRBD1. Germline trimming cut 5 bases from V and 0 bases from J; bases unmatched to any gene: 3. CDR1 is SQVTM, CDR2 ANQGSEA, per germline. This CDR3 contains 13 residues. The CDR3 sequence: CSVRQGISYEQYF. The DNA for the CDR3 is TGCAGCGTTAGACAGGGGATCTCCTACGAGCAGTACTTC.

This clonotype turned up a few times. The V gene is TRBV27, the J gene TRBJ2-2, with unresolved D. V was clipped by 4 bases and J by 5 bases, with 17 bases between them. This CDR3 region has 16 residues. Germline values: CDR1 MNHEY, CDR2 SMNVEV (reference sequence). CDR3: CASSSSFMGGTGELFF. Written as DNA, the CDR3 is TGTGCCAGCAGTTCCTCCTTTATGGGTGGGACCGGGGAGCTGTTTTTT.

This clonotype appeared a few times. The CDR3 spells CASSSVQTMVREQYF. In DNA, the CDR3 is TGTGCCAGCAGTTCCGTACAGACGATGGTGAGGGAGCAGTACTTC. The chain links TRBV27 to TRBJ2-7, with no clear D. The CDR3 covers 15 residues. V was clipped by 4 bases and J by 7 bases, with 20 bases between them. Germline CDR1 is MNHEY and CDR2 is SMNVEV (reference sequence).

The chain joins TRBV7-2 to TRBJ2-5; tentatively, D is TRBD1 (5 bases). The CDR3 spans 15 residues. Trimming cost V 3 bases and J 4 bases, with 15 bases left between them. Germline-derived CDR1 and CDR2 are SGHTA and FQGNSA. The CDR3 loop reads CASSFQTAIRETQYF. In DNA, the CDR3 is TGTGCCAGCAGCTTTCAGACAGCTATTAGAGAGACCCAGTACTTC.

This sequence joins TRBV28 and TRBJ2-1, with 10 bases identical to TRBD2. The V gene's germline CDR1 is MDHEN and CDR2 SYDVKM. Unmatched junction bases numbered 9, after V lost 8 bases and J lost 8 bases. The CDR3 has 14 residues. The CDR3 DNA follows: TGTGCCAGCTCAGCGGGGGGGGCTACGGATGAGCAGTTCTTC. Encoded protein: CASSAGGATDEQFF.

This chain uses TRBV6-2 or TRBV6-3 with TRBJ1-3; D gene unclear. Trimming cost V 4 bases and J 1 base, with 11 bases left between them. CDR1 is MNHEY and CDR2 is SVGEGT in the germline V gene. This CDR3 contains 15 residues. DNA of the CDR3: TGTGCCAGCAGTTCGACCTGGGGATCTGGAAACACCATATATTTT. This sequence encodes CASSSTWGSGNTIYF.

This clonotype was seen a handful of times. This chain uses TRBV15 with TRBJ1-3; D is unclear. The V end lost 1 base, the J end lost 0 bases, and 10 bases lay between the germline ends. The CDR3 is 16 amino acids. The V gene's germline CDR1 is LNHNV and CDR2 YYDKDF (reference sequence). The CDR3 region has the DNA TGTGCCACCAGCAGAGCTCGGGCCAGCTCTGGAAACACCATATATTTT. It encodes CATSRARASSGNTIYF.

The sample holds a few counts of this clonotype. The chain employs TRBV4-3 and TRBJ2-5; the D is unclear. CDR3 size: 15 residues. V lost 0 bases and J 5 bases, leaving 13 bases between the germline ends. Germline lookup yields CDR1 LGHNA and CDR2 YSLEER. The CDR3, as DNA: TGCGCCAGCAGCCAAGATATCTCGGCAGGCGAGACCCAGTACTTC. Protein sequence: CASSQDISAGETQYF.

The rearrangement links TRBV29-1 to TRBJ2-5; TRBD2 matches 7 bases. Gene TRBJ2-1 matches the end of the DNA better, so the J call may be wrong. CDR3 length: 16 residues. Looked up from germline, CDR1 is SQVTM and CDR2 is ANQGSEA. The CDR3 sequence: CSVERASGRAYNEQFF. Written as DNA, the CDR3 is TGCAGCGTTGAACGGGCTAGCGGCCGAGCCTACAATGAGCAGTTCTTC.

This rearrangement joins TRBV5-1 to TRBJ2-3; a weak D match, TRBD2 (5 bases). The CDR3 runs 16 residues. Looked up from germline, CDR1 is SGHRS and CDR2 is YFSETQ. Trimming cost V 0 bases and J 6 bases, with 17 bases left between them. The CDR3 coding sequence is TGCGCCAGCAGCTTGGGAGCGAGGGCCACGGTCGATACGCAGTATTTT. It codes for CASSLGARATVDTQYF.